This is a list of T cell receptor beta chains from one sample in a study of graft-versus-host responses after intestinal transplantation. Measured with immunoSEQ multiplex PCR; TCRdb has only the in-frame clones, and not every one. There are tens of thousands of clones in the sample; roughly 89% occur only once, and 5% to 5.5% lies in the top ten. The specimen comprised PBMCs, sampled roughly 65 days after intestinal transplantation. The receptors come from a human patient who received an intestinal transplant, so some T cells may come from the graft donor. Both conserved end residues are part of each CDR3. D genes are given only for firm matches. For some rows the clone size is stated as once, few or many, or as a class when expanded; others skip it.

length	J	D	size	V	CDR3	DNA
13	TRBJ2-7	-	-	TRBV19	CASSLGGGSEQYF	TGTGCCAGTAGTCTTGGAGGGGGGTCCGAGCAGTACTTC
15	TRBJ1-5	-	-	TRBV6-4	CASSVLRDLLQPQHF	TGTGCCAGCAGTGTCCTCCGGGACCTGTTGCAGCCCCAGCATTTT
16	TRBJ2-5	-	few	TRBV7-2	CASSPTAVLDQETQYF	TGTGCCAGCAGCCCAACAGCCGTATTGGACCAAGAGACCCAGTACTTC
17	TRBJ1-2	-	-	TRBV15	CATSRDLGHRLDYGYTF	TGTGCCACCAGCAGAGATCTGGGACACCGCCTAGACTATGGCTACACCTTC
12	TRBJ2-7	-	-	TRBV30	CAWSVLAYEQYF	TGTGCCTGGAGTGTACTAGCCTACGAGCAGTACTTC
15	TRBJ2-1	-	-	TRBV14	CASSQGTSTGNEQFF	TGTGCCAGCAGCCAGGGTACCTCGACTGGCAATGAGCAGTTCTTC
14	TRBJ1-3	-	once	TRBV2	CASITDVSGNTIYF	TGTGCCAGCATAACCGACGTCTCTGGAAACACCATATATTTT
14	TRBJ2-7	TRBD1	-	TRBV27	CASSRGQGSYEQYF	TGTGCCAGCAGTCGAGGACAGGGCTCCTACGAGCAGTACTTC
16	TRBJ2-3	TRBD2	-	TRBV4-3	CASSLGLAGATDTQYF	TGCGCCAGCAGCCTAGGACTAGCGGGGGCCACAGATACGCAGTATTTT
13	TRBJ2-7	-	-	TRBV27	CASSRLGPYEQYF	TGTGCCAGCAGCCGCCTGGGGCCCTACGAGCAGTACTTC
15	TRBJ1-1	-	few	TRBV7-8	CASSPSSGRDTEAFF	TGTGCCAGCAGCCCTTCATCGGGCAGGGACACTGAAGCTTTCTTT
15	TRBJ2-7	-	once	TRBV7-2	CASSLEGGGPYEQYF	TGTGCCAGCAGCTTAGAGGGGGGGGGACCCTACGAGCAGTACTTC
14	TRBJ1-1	-	-	TRBV11-2	CASSLTGSGTEAFF	TGTGCCAGCAGCTTAACAGGGTCGGGAACTGAAGCTTTCTTT
16	TRBJ2-7	TRBD1	-	TRBV19	CASSGRTGGLSYEQYF	TGTGCCAGTAGTGGACGGACAGGGGGCCTCTCCTACGAGCAGTACTTC
16	TRBJ2-5	-	-	TRBV7-9	CASSFREGSPSETQYF	TGTGCCAGCAGCTTTCGCGAGGGCAGTCCGTCAGAGACCCAGTACTTC
16	TRBJ2-2	TRBD2	-	TRBV11-2	CASSLDYGTSSGELFF	TGTGCCAGCAGCTTAGACTACGGGACTAGCTCCGGGGAGCTGTTTTTT
13	TRBJ1-2	-	-	TRBV30	CAWSVRGGAGYTF	TGTGCCTGGAGTGTACGCGGGGGCGCGGGCTACACCTTC
18	TRBJ1-1	TRBD1	-	TRBV29-1	CSVVRGTRDRILNTEAFF	TGCAGCGTTGTTCGAGGGACCCGGGACAGGATATTGAACACTGAAGCTTTCTTT
16	TRBJ2-2	-	-	TRBV10-2	CASSERGLSNTGELFF	TGCGCCAGCAGTGAGAGGGGCCTATCGAACACCGGGGAGCTGTTTTTT
11	TRBJ2-7	-	-	TRBV19	CASSNGYEQYF	TGTGCCAGTAGTAACGGTTACGAGCAGTACTTC
16	TRBJ2-1	TRBD2	-	TRBV4-3	CASSQDLAGGANEQFF	TGCGCCAGCAGCCAAGACTTAGCGGGGGGGGCCAATGAGCAGTTCTTC
17	TRBJ1-4	-	-	TRBV4-3	CASSQDYYLSANEKLFF	TGCGCCAGCAGCCAAGATTATTATCTCTCCGCTAATGAAAAACTGTTTTTT
15	TRBJ2-1	-	-	TRBV7-9	CASSSPYVRENEQFF	TGTGCCAGCAGCTCCCCTTACGTCAGGGAAAATGAGCAGTTCTTC